This TCR beta chain was found in a study of T-cell reconstitution after alpha-beta-depleted transplantation in children. Findings of the study overall: Surviving thymic progenitors and recipient T cells were the source of high TCRbeta diversity at day 60 in some patients.

Unique molecular identifiers featured in how the TCRbeta library was prepared. TCRdb re-called the PCR reads through MiXCR, storing one row per CDR3 protein. The data hold around 580,000 distinct CDR3 sequences, with more than 20% observed a single time. Looked up from germline, CDR1 is SGHRS and CDR2 is YFSETQ. This CDR3 contains 16 residues. V shed 0 bases and J 3 bases; nucleotides not matched to a gene: 4. Comments on this clonotype: Its antigen remains unidentified.

V and J are TRBV5-1 and TRBJ2-5; TRBD2 agrees at 11 bases. This receptor was taken from a boy under two years old with Wiskott-Aldrich syndrome, due to receive a stem cell transplant. The sample in question was PBMCs, obtained before TCRalphabeta/CD19-depleted stem cell transplant. The CDR3 sequence: CASSLELAGGKETQYF. The CDR3, as DNA: TGCGCCAGCAGCTTGGAGCTAGCGGGAGGAAAAGAGACCCAGTACTTC.